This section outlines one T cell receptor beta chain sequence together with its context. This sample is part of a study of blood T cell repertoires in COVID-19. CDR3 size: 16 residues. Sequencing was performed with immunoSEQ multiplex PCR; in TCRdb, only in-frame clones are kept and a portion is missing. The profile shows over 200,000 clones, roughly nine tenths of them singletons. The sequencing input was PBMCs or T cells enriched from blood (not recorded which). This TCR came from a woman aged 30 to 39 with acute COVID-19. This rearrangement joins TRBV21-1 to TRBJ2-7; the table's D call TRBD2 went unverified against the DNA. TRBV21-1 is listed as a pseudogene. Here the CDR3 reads CASSAGTRDFPYEQYF. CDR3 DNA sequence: TGTGCCAGCAGCGCGGGGACCCGCGATTTCCCCTACGAGCAGTACTTC.